This T cell receptor (beta chain) came from a study of blood T cell repertoires in COVID-19. Germline-derived CDR1 and CDR2 are SEHNR and FQNEAQ (reference sequence). The CDR3 is made up of 12 amino acids. V gave up 5 bases and J gave up 2 bases, with 6 bases separating them. TCRdb keeps only in-frame clones here, not all; method: immunoSEQ multiplex PCR. The data hold about 270,000 clones, with less than 90% observed a single time. Seattle participants joined during active infection and were tracked over time. This TCR derives from a woman in her seventies with COVID-19, enrolled during active disease. The sequenced sample was peripheral blood. V is TRBV7-9 and J is TRBJ1-1; no firm D call. The CDR3 DNA is TGTGCCAGCAGCGTACACAACACTGAAGCTTTCTTT. Encoded protein: CASSVHNTEAFF. Combining the CDR3 with reference TRBV7-9 and TRBJ1-1 gives the whole variable domain DTGVSQNPRHKITKRGQNVTFRCDPISEHNRLYWYRQTLGQGPEFLTYFQNEAQLEKSRLLSDRFSAERPKGSFSTLEIQRTEQGDSAMYLCASSVHNTEAFFGQGTRLTVV.